This entry lists 13 T cell receptor beta chains sequenced from one sample in a study of blood T cells in healthy people across ages. A sample-barcoded 5' primer and a J-beta primer mix were used in a second PCR of about 7 to 12 cycles. TCRdb called the 5' RACE reads again in MiXCR, with one record for every CDR3 protein. Altogether around 750,000 distinct CDR3 sequences are present, roughly 53% being singletons, with the ten largest covering around 41%. Sequencing used blood. Receptors were obtained from an older man in good health.

The CDR3 DNA is TGTGCCAGCAGCCAAGATCCCGGGGTTCAGCCCCAGCATTTT. As protein: CASSQDPGVQPQHF. This sequence joins TRBV3-1 and TRBJ1-5; D ambiguous. The CDR3 consists of 14 residues. Germline CDR1 and CDR2: LGHDT and YNNKEL (reference sequence). Trimming stripped 0 bases from V and 6 bases from J, with 9 bases between.

The rearrangement joins TRBV20-1 to TRBJ1-4; 7 positions match TRBD1. CDR3 length: 14 amino acids. Germline loops: CDR1 DFQATT, CDR2 SNEGSKA (reference sequence). V trimming: 1 base; J trimming: 8 bases; junction bases outside the gene matches: 7. This CDR3 is CSARVTGVGEKLFF. In DNA, the CDR3 is TGCAGTGCTAGAGTAACAGGGGTTGGAGAAAAACTGTTTTTT.

The chain has TRBV28 and TRBJ2-7; TRBD1 matches at 7 bases. The CDR3 runs 16 residues. Germline loops: CDR1 MDHEN, CDR2 SYDVKM. Unmatched junction bases numbered 10, after V lost 2 bases and J lost 3 bases. The CDR3 DNA sequence: TGTGCCAGCAGTTTAGTAGGGACAGCTATAGACTACGAGCAGTACTTC. This translates into CASSLVGTAIDYEQYF.

The rearrangement links TRBV7-9 to TRBJ2-7, with a weak D call TRBD1 (5 bases). Trimming took 3 bases from V and 2 from J, leaving 11 bases between them. CDR1 and CDR2 from the germline V gene are SEHNR and FQNEAQ (reference sequence). This CDR3 contains 14 residues. The CDR3 coding sequence is TGTGCCAGCAGCTTCCTCACAGGTCCCTACGAGCAGTACTTC. Amino acid sequence: CASSFLTGPYEQYF.

In this sample, this clonotype turned up a few times. The chain combines TRBV9 with TRBJ2-7; 8 bases fit TRBD1. CDR1 is SGDLS, CDR2 YYNGEE, per germline. V lost 4 bases to trimming and J lost 4 bases; unmatched junction nucleotides: 16. The CDR3 has 17 residues. This CDR3 reads CASSSQSGTGGLYEQYF. DNA for the CDR3: TGTGCCAGCAGCTCCCAAAGTGGGACAGGCGGACTGTACGAGCAGTACTTC.

The rearrangement joins TRBV9 to TRBJ2-1, with unresolved D. V was cut by 0 bases and J by 7 bases, with 8 bases left in between. CDR1 is SGDLS, CDR2 YYNGEE, per germline. This CDR3 is 13 amino acids long. The CDR3 DNA reads TGTGCCAGCAGCGTAGGAACTGCGAATGAGCAGTTCTTC. It specifies CASSVGTANEQFF. The full variable domain, with the rest looked up from reference TRBV9 and TRBJ2-1, is DSGVTQTPKHLITATGQRVTLRCSPRSGDLSVYWYQQSLDQGLQFLIQYYNGEERAKGNILERFSAQQFPDLHSELNLSSLELGDSALYFCASSVGTANEQFFGPGTRLTVL.

The J gene is TRBJ2-1, the V gene TRBV3-1, with 7 bases fitting TRBD1. The CDR3 is made up of 13 amino acids. V trimming: 4 bases; J trimming: 9 bases; junction bases outside the gene matches: 6. Germline V gene data show CDR1 as LGHDT and CDR2 as YNNKEL (reference sequence). The CDR3 loop is CASSPWTGPEQFF. In DNA form, the CDR3 reads TGTGCCAGCAGCCCCTGGACAGGCCCTGAGCAGTTCTTC.

The chain recombines TRBV3-1 with TRBJ1-1; 11 nucleotides align to TRBD1. V gave up 5 bases and J gave up 4 bases; unmatched junction bases: 3. CDR3 length: 14 amino acids. The germline V gene has CDR1 LGHDT and CDR2 YNNKEL (reference sequence). The CDR3 DNA reads TGTGCCAGCAGCGGAGGGACAGGGGGCACTGAAGCTTTCTTT. Its protein product is CASSGGTGGTEAFF.

On this clonotype itself: A read error may account for a junction end that differs from germline. The chain couples TRBV10-3 to TRBJ2-7, with D perhaps being TRBD1 or TRBD2 (5 bases each). This CDR3 has 14 residues. CDR1 is ENHRY, CDR2 SYGVKD, per germline. CDR3 loop: CATSTGGNLDEQYF. The DNA for the CDR3 is TGTGCCACCAGTACAGGAGGCAACCTGGACGAGCAGTACTTC.

CDR3 residues: CASSLERLAGFTSGANVLTF. DNA of the CDR3: TGTGCCAGCAGCTTGGAGCGACTAGCGGGGTTCACCTCTGGGGCCAACGTCCTGACTTTC. The gene calls are TRBV5-5 and TRBJ2-6; 11 nucleotides agree with TRBD2. The trim removed 0 bases at V and 0 bases at J, leaving 8 bases unmatched. The length of the CDR3 is 20 residues. The germline V gene has CDR1 SGHKS and CDR2 YYEKEE (reference sequence).

The rearrangement uses TRBV3-1 and TRBJ2-5, with 9 bases identical to TRBD1. CDR1 is LGHDT, CDR2 YNNKEL, per germline (reference sequence). V trimming: 3 bases; J trimming: 2 bases; junction bases outside the gene matches: 10. CDR3 length: 17 residues. CDR3 bases: TGTGCCAGCAGCCAGGGGCCACCGGGACAGGGACAAGAGACCCAGTACTTC. Encoded protein: CASSQGPPGQGQETQYF.

J is TRBJ2-3 and V is TRBV14; unclear D gene. V gave up 0 bases and J gave up 3 bases, with 16 bases separating them. CDR3 size: 17 residues. Germline V gene data show CDR1 as SGHDN and CDR2 as FVKESK. The CDR3 sequence is CASSQDRVGLRTDTQYF. CDR3 nucleotide sequence: TGTGCCAGCAGCCAAGATCGGGTCGGGTTGAGAACAGATACGCAGTATTTT.

The CDR3 DNA sequence: TGCGCCAGCAGCCTATTAGGGCTAGCGGAAATGAGCTCCTACAATGAGCAGTTCTTC. Protein sequence: CASSLLGLAEMSSYNEQFF. This chain connects TRBV5-1 to TRBJ2-1; TRBD2 aligns across 7 bases. Germline-derived CDR1 and CDR2 are SGHRS and YFSETQ. Trimming took 4 bases from V and 0 from J; bases not matched to a gene: 16. CDR3 length: 19 residues.